A single sample gave rise to the 32 T cell receptor beta chains below, sequenced in a study of cytomegalovirus exposure and HLA in healthy donors. Primers for the PCR totalled 60 Vbeta and 13 Jbeta. Libraries were prepared by immunoSEQ multiplex PCR; TCRdb keeps only in-frame clonotypes and omits some of them. The sample consists of around 100,000 clones, approximately 80% of them appearing once. Input material: PBMCs. These receptors were taken from a woman between 18 and 29 years old in good health and CMV-seronegative.

About this clone: The same CDR3 also results from other DNA sequences found in this sample. The rearrangement uses TRBV15 and TRBJ2-6; D possibly corresponds to TRBD2 (7 bases). From germline, CDR1 is LNHNV and CDR2 YYDKDF (reference sequence). This CDR3 is 17 amino acids long. This CDR3 is CATCRGGAKDGANVLTF. Written as DNA, the CDR3 is TGTGCTACCTGTCGTGGGGGGGCGAAGGATGGGGCCAACGTCCTGACTTTC. The entire variable domain, with the rest obtained from reference TRBV15 and TRBJ2-6, is as follows: DAMVIQNPRYQVTQFGKPVTLSCSQTLNHNVMYWYQQKSSQAPKLLFHYYDKDFNNEADTPDNFQSRRPNTSFCFLDIRSPGLGDTAMYLCATCRGGAKDGANVLTFGAGSRLTVL.

On this clone: In the same sample, other DNA sequences code for this CDR3. The rearrangement joins TRBV18 to TRBJ1-2, with TRBD1 matching over 8 bases. Germline V lookup: CDR1 KGHSH, CDR2 LQKENI. The CDR3 covers 14 residues. Trimming removed 3 bases from V and 0 bases from J; junction bases left unmatched: 0. CDR3 loop: CASSPGQANYGYTF. For the CDR3, the DNA is TGTGCCAGCTCACCGGGACAGGCTAACTATGGCTACACCTTC.

The chain carries TRBV11-2 and TRBJ2-4; weak D call: TRBD2 (6 bases). The CDR3 length is 15 residues. V was pared by 7 bases and J by 5 bases, with 18 bases between. CDR1 and CDR2 (germline): SGHAT, FQNNGV. CDR3 residues: CASTLGSAPQNIQYF. DNA of the CDR3: TGTGCCAGCACCCTCGGGAGCGCTCCTCAAAACATTCAGTACTTC.

The chain uses TRBV2 and TRBJ1-2, with unresolved D. Trimming left V 9 bases short and J 8 bases short, with 22 bases between. Germline CDR1 SNHLY, CDR2 FYNNEI. The length of the CDR3 is 14 residues. The CDR3, as DNA: TGTGCCAGGAGAGACCCGTCCAGGTTTGGCGGCTACACCTTC. This encodes CARRDPSRFGGYTF.

The genes are TRBV11-1 and TRBJ2-7; D ambiguous. In germline, CDR1 is SGHAT, CDR2 FQDESV (reference sequence). V was cut by 3 bases and J by 4 bases, with 16 bases left in between. CDR3 length: 15 amino acids. In DNA, the CDR3 is TGTGCCAGCAGCTTGACGACTGCCTGGTTATACGAGCAGTACGTC. Translating it yields CASSLTTAWLYEQYV.

CDR3 protein: CAISAGDFNYGYTF. The CDR3 nucleotides are TGTGCCATCAGTGCCGGTGACTTTAACTATGGCTACACCTTC. This chain links TRBV10-3 with TRBJ1-2; no clear D. The CDR3 sequence is 14 residues long. Between the trimmed V and J ends, which lost 4 bases and 1 base, there was a span of 10 bases. The germline V gene has CDR1 ENHRY and CDR2 SYGVKD.

DNA for the CDR3: TGTGCCAGCAGTGAACCTAGGGGCGCAGATACGCAGTATTTT. Translated: CASSEPRGADTQYF. The rearrangement joins TRBV6-1 to TRBJ2-3, with D possibly matching TRBD1 (5 bases). With 2 bases removed from V and 4 bases from J, the gap between germline ends came to 10 bases. The CDR3 covers 14 residues. CDR1 and CDR2 from the germline V gene are MNHNS and SASEGT.

The chain has TRBV20-1 and TRBJ2-3; a possible D gene is TRBD2 (6 bases). The CDR3 sequence is 11 residues long. Trimming stripped 3 bases from V and 10 bases from J, with 11 bases between. Germline CDR1 and CDR2: DFQATT and SNEGSKA (reference sequence). The CDR3 DNA reads as TGCAGTGCTAGTGGCGGGACTCCGCAGTATTTT. Translated, it gives CSASGGTPQYF.

J is TRBJ2-3 and V is TRBV7-9; the match to TRBD2 covers 9 bases. The CDR3 loop spans 15 amino acids. The germline V gene encodes CDR1 SEHNR and CDR2 FQNEAQ (reference sequence). Unmatched junction bases numbered 3, after V lost 4 bases and J lost 1 base. The CDR3 region is CASSSRLAGTDTQYF. The CDR3 nucleotides read TGTGCCAGCAGCTCCCGACTAGCGGGCACAGATACGCAGTATTTT.

This clone was counted a few times. Other nucleotide sequences from this sample produce the same CDR3. The chain is built from TRBV6-1 and TRBJ1-2; TRBD1 matches 10 bases. The V gene's germline CDR1 is MNHNS and CDR2 SASEGT. V dropped 4 bases and J dropped 7; count of bases not matched to a gene: 3. This CDR3 region has 13 residues. The CDR3 loop is CASSGQGALGYTF. The CDR3 coding sequence is TGTGCCAGCAGTGGACAGGGGGCGCTTGGCTACACCTTC.

This rearrangement joins TRBV5-1 to TRBJ1-2, with 10 bases matching TRBD1. The CDR3 consists of 14 residues. Per germline, CDR1 SGHRS and CDR2 YFSETQ. V shed 6 bases, J shed 8 bases, and the junction held 10 bases outside the gene matches. CDR3: CASTPGQGLRGYTF. The CDR3 DNA reads TGCGCCAGCACTCCGGGACAGGGGTTGAGAGGCTACACCTTC.

The V call is TRBV19, the J call TRBJ2-7; tentatively, D is TRBD1 (6 bases). The V gene lost 6 bases and the J gene lost 6 bases, with 15 bases spanning the gap. CDR1 is LNHDA, CDR2 SQIVND, per germline (reference sequence). This CDR3 spans 13 amino acids. As DNA, the CDR3 is TGTGCCAGTAGACCCGGCACAGGGAGCGAGCAGTACTTC. Translation: CASRPGTGSEQYF.

The J gene is TRBJ1-5, the V gene TRBV15; the D is unclear. The ends were cut back, 0 bases at V and 4 bases at J, with 10 bases in the middle. The CDR3 contains 15 residues. Germline V gives CDR1 LNHNV, CDR2 YYDKDF (reference sequence). The CDR3: CATSRDQVRNQPQHF. DNA of the CDR3: TGTGCCACCAGCAGAGATCAGGTCAGAAATCAGCCCCAGCATTTT.

The CDR3 nucleotides are TGCAGCGTTGTTCTGTTGTCAGGCTATGGCTACACCTTC. It is translated as CSVVLLSGYGYTF. This chain connects TRBV29-1 to TRBJ1-2, with no clear D. CDR3 length: 13 residues. V dropped 4 bases and J dropped 4 bases, with 13 bases sitting between them. CDR1 and CDR2 (germline): SQVTM, ANQGSEA.

DNA for the CDR3: TGTGCCAGCAGTCCTACCGGGACTAGGGGGAATGAGCAGTTCTTC. Translating it yields CASSPTGTRGNEQFF. The chain combines TRBV6-5 with TRBJ2-1; TRBD2 matches 8 bases. The germline CDR1 and CDR2 sequences are MNHEY and SVGAGI. The CDR3 has 15 amino acids. The junction had 10 bases not matched to a gene; V was cut back by 5 bases and J by 7 bases.

The gene calls are TRBV5-4 and TRBJ2-7; 8 nucleotides align to TRBD1. The CDR3 spans 20 residues. With 2 bases clipped from V and 4 bases from J, the junction kept 23 bases outside the gene matches. Germline V gene sequence: CDR1 SGHNT, CDR2 YYREEE (reference sequence). CDR3 nucleotide sequence: TGTGCCAGCAGCTTACAGGGGGTGGGCCATACATTCCCCGGGTCGTACGAGCAGTACGTC. As protein: CASSLQGVGHTFPGSYEQYV.

The chain couples TRBV6-5 to TRBJ1-1, with TRBD1 identical over 8 bases. This CDR3 region has 14 residues. In germline, CDR1 is MNHEY, CDR2 SVGAGI. V shed 7 bases, J shed 4 bases, and the junction held 8 bases outside the gene matches. The CDR3 DNA reads as TGTGCCAGCATTATTGACAGGGGCGGCACTGAAGCTTTCTTT. Translation: CASIIDRGGTEAFF.

The chain links TRBV6-5 to TRBJ2-3; D possibly corresponds to TRBD2 (6 bases). This CDR3 has 13 residues. The V gene lost 6 bases and the J gene lost 6 bases, with 13 bases spanning the gap. Germline CDR1 and CDR2: MNHEY and SVGAGI. This CDR3 reads CASRAFTSDTQYF. The DNA for the CDR3 is TGTGCCAGCAGGGCCTTTACTAGCGATACGCAGTATTTT.

This clone occurred a few times. V gene TRBV2 combines with J gene TRBJ1-1, with TRBD1 as a possible D gene (6 bases). The CDR3 loop spans 14 amino acids. Trimming cost V 3 bases and J 1 base, with 9 bases left between them. Looked up from germline, CDR1 is SNHLY and CDR2 is FYNNEI. The CDR3, as DNA: TGTGCCAGCAGTGAGGAACAGGGGAACACTGAAGCTTTCTTT. Its protein product is CASSEEQGNTEAFF.

This sequence joins TRBV11-3 and TRBJ1-1; the match to TRBD1 covers 8 bases. The germline CDR1 and CDR2 sequences are SGHNT and YENEEA. The CDR3 has 14 amino acids. J gave up 0 bases and V 4 bases, and 1 base lay outside the gene matches. The CDR3 nucleotides read TGTGCCAGCAGCTGGACAGGGATGAACACTGAAGCTTTCTTT. This gives the protein CASSWTGMNTEAFF.

This sequence joins TRBV2 and TRBJ1-1; no clear D. CDR3 length: 14 residues. The ends were cut back, 4 bases at V and 11 bases at J, with 20 bases in the middle. Per germline, CDR1 SNHLY and CDR2 FYNNEI. The CDR3: CASSGMTGAAFAFF. The CDR3 DNA reads as TGTGCCAGCAGTGGGATGACGGGAGCCGCGTTTGCTTTCTTT.

V usage is TRBV25-1 and J usage is TRBJ2-5; TRBD1 is a possible D gene (5 bases). There are 13 residues in the CDR3. The V gene's germline CDR1 is MGHDK and CDR2 SYGVNS. V was cut by 5 bases and J by 5 bases, with 12 bases left in between. CDR3: CASSMGRGETQYF. CDR3 in DNA: TGTGCCAGCAGTATGGGAAGGGGCGAGACCCAGTACTTC.

The chain carries TRBV9 and TRBJ2-1; 11 bases line up with TRBD2. CDR1 is SGDLS and CDR2 is YYNGEE in the germline V gene. J lost 4 bases, V lost 3 bases, and 9 bases had no gene match. This CDR3 has 17 amino acids. CDR3 protein: CASSEGTSGGLYNEQFF. The CDR3 nucleotides are TGTGCCAGCAGCGAGGGGACTAGCGGAGGCCTTTACAATGAGCAGTTCTTC.

This clone was counted between two and nine times. The V and J genes are TRBV4-1 and TRBJ1-1; perhaps TRBD1 as D (6 bases). There are 14 residues in the CDR3. V lost 2 bases and J 1 base, leaving 8 bases between the germline ends. Germline V gene sequence: CDR1 MGHRA, CDR2 YSYEKL. The CDR3, as DNA: TGCGCCAGCAGCCAATTACAGGGGAACACTGAAGCTTTCTTT. Translation gives CASSQLQGNTEAFF.

The J gene is TRBJ2-3, the V gene TRBV28, with 9 bases aligning to TRBD2. Germline CDR1 reads MDHEN; CDR2 reads SYDVKM. The CDR3 loop spans 15 amino acids. J lost 6 bases, V lost 3 bases, and 7 bases had no gene match. CDR3 amino acids: CASSLAGGPRDTQYF. The CDR3 DNA reads TGTGCCAGCAGTTTGGCGGGAGGGCCGAGGGATACGCAGTATTTT.

The CDR3: CASSSPTGFRNEKLFF. The CDR3 DNA follows: TGTGCCAGCAGCTCACCCACAGGTTTTAGGAATGAAAAACTGTTTTTT. The chain carries TRBV7-2 and TRBJ1-4; tentative D call: TRBD1 (5 bases). The CDR3 totals 16 residues. Trimming left V 4 bases short and J 5 bases short, with 17 bases between. Germline values: CDR1 SGHTA, CDR2 FQGNSA.

The chain combines TRBV28 with TRBJ2-7, with TRBD1 identical over 10 bases. The J segment lost 6 bases and the V segment lost 4 bases, leaving 3 bases of the junction unmatched. The CDR3 contains 13 residues. Germline CDR1 MDHEN, CDR2 SYDVKM. The CDR3 protein is CASSYGTGVEQYF. CDR3 DNA: TGTGCCAGCAGTTACGGGACAGGGGTCGAGCAGTACTTC.

This clone was seen a single time. This chain uses TRBV5-5 with TRBJ1-1, with 9 bases fitting TRBD1. J was trimmed by 4 bases and V by 7 bases; bases with no gene match: 2. CDR1 is SGHKS and CDR2 is YYEKEE in the germline V gene (reference sequence). This CDR3 has 12 residues. CDR3 nucleotide sequence: TGTGCCAGCTCGACAGGGGGCACTGAAGCTTTCTTT. Protein product: CASSTGGTEAFF.

This clone has a handful of counts. The rearrangement joins TRBV19 to TRBJ1-1, with D perhaps TRBD1 (6 bases). The V end lost 5 bases, the J end lost 4 bases, and 14 bases lay between the germline ends. This CDR3 region has 14 residues. Germline lookup yields CDR1 LNHDA and CDR2 SQIVND (reference sequence). CDR3 DNA sequence: TGTGCCAGTAGTCTACAGGGTTATTTCACTGAAGCTTTCTTT. Protein sequence: CASSLQGYFTEAFF.

The genes are TRBV9 and TRBJ1-6; D possibly corresponds to TRBD1 (6 bases). This CDR3 has 18 amino acids. Germline V gene sequence: CDR1 SGDLS, CDR2 YYNGEE. Trimming pared 0 bases from V and 7 bases from J, leaving 20 bases between. CDR3 DNA: TGTGCCAGCAGCGTAGCTGGTAGGGCAGGGGCGAGGAATTCACCCCTCCACTTT. Its protein product is CASSVAGRAGARNSPLHF.

The chain carries TRBV15 and TRBJ2-1; TRBD1 might be the D (5 bases). The CDR3 consists of 16 residues. V gave up 4 bases and J gave up 0 bases, with 13 bases separating them. Germline V gives CDR1 LNHNV, CDR2 YYDKDF (reference sequence). DNA of the CDR3: TGTGCCACCAGCACGACAGTACGGACCTCCTACAATGAGCAGTTCTTC. It translates to CATSTTVRTSYNEQFF.

V is TRBV6-1 and J is TRBJ1-1; tentative D call: TRBD1 (6 bases). CDR3 length equals 15 residues. Trimming removed 7 bases at V and 5 bases at J, with 20 bases between. CDR1 is MNHNS and CDR2 is SASEGT in the germline V gene. CDR3 loop: CASTLGQTIRTEAFF. DNA for the CDR3: TGTGCCAGCACCCTAGGACAGACTATTAGGACTGAAGCTTTCTTT.